This TCR beta chain is drawn from a study of CD8+CD57+ T cells in acquired aplastic anemia. Study at large: The study obtained an average of 3.2 ug of DNA from sorted CD4+ and CD8+ cells.

An expansion of CD8+CD57+ cells by flow cytometry had been shown in patients chosen for sequencing. Germline V gene lookup returns CDR1 PRHDT and CDR2 FYEKMQ (reference sequence). CDR3 length equals 14 residues. V dropped 4 bases and J dropped 10; count of bases not matched to a gene: 8. Using genomic DNA as the template, TCR beta VDJ and CDR3 profiling was carried out. A single record per CDR3 protein comes from TCRdb applying MiXCR to the reads. The sample yields roughly 150,000 distinct CDR3 sequences, less than 60% seen once. This clonotype showed up many times. The sequence came from a human donor with aplastic anemia. The rearrangement uses TRBV13 and TRBJ2-1; TRBD2 matches at 9 bases. Material: sorted CD4+, CD8+, or CD8+CD57+ T cells (not recorded which) from PBMCs. The CDR3 protein is CASSSVGGREEQFF. The DNA for the CDR3 is TGTGCCAGCAGCTCCGTGGGCGGGAGGGAGGAGCAGTTCTTC.